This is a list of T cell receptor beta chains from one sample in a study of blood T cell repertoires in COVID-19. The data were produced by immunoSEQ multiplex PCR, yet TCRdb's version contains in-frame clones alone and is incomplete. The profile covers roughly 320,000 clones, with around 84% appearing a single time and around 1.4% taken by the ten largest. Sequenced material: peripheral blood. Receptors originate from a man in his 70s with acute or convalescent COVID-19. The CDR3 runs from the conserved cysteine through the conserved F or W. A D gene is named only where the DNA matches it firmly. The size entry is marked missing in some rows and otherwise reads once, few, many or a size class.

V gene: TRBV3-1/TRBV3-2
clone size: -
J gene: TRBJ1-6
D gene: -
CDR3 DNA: TGTGCCAGCAGCGGGGGCGGGAGTTCACCCCTCCACTTT
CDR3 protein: CASSGGGSSPLHF

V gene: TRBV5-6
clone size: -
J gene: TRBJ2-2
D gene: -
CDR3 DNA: TGTGCCAGCACCCTAGCCGGGGAGCTGTTTTTT
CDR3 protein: CASTLAGELFF

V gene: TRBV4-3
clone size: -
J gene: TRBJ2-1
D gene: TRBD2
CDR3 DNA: TGCGCCAGCAGCCAAGATCGGGCGGGAGGCCCCCACAATGAGCAGTTCTTC
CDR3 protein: CASSQDRAGGPHNEQFF

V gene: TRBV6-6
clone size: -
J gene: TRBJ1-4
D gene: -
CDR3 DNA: TGTGCCAGCAGTAAGCGGCAGGTTAATGAAAAACTGTTTTTT
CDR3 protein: CASSKRQVNEKLFF

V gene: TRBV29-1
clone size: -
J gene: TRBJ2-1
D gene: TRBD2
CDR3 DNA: TGCAGCGTTGACGGGGCTAGCGGAATAAACAATGAGCAGTTCTTC
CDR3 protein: CSVDGASGINNEQFF

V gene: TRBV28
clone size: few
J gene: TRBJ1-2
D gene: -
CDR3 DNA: TGTGCCAGCAGTTTCACAGCCCCGGGGTATGGCTACACCTTC
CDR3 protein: CASSFTAPGYGYTF

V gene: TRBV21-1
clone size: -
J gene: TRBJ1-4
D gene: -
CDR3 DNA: TGTGCCAGCAGCAACGGTGGCGGGTCAACTAATGAAAAACTGTTTTTT
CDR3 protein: CASSNGGGSTNEKLFF

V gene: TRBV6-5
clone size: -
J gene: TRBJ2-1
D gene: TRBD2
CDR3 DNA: TGTGCCAGCAGTTACAAGTCTAGCGGGAGGGCCCCCCGGTTCTTC
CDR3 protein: CASSYKSSGRAPRFF

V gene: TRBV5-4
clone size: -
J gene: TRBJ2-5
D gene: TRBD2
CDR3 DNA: TGTGCCAGCAGCTTGGGAGCGGGACTCCAAGAGACCCAGTACTTC
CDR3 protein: CASSLGAGLQETQYF

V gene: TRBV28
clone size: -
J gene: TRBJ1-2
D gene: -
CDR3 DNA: TGTGCCAGCAGTTCCGGGGGATACTATGGCTACACCTTC
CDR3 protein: CASSSGGYYGYTF

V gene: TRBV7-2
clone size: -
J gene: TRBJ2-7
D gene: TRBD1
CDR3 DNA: TGTGCCAGCAGCTTTTCCCGGGACAGGCTCTACGAGCAGTACTTC
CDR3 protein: CASSFSRDRLYEQYF

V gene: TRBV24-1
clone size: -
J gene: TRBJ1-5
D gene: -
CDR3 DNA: TGTGCCACCAGTGAACCGGACAATCTAGGCCAGCCCCAGCATTTT
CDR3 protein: CATSEPDNLGQPQHF

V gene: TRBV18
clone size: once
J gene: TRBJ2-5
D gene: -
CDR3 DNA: TGTGCCAGCTCACCACAAGGGGAAGGCCAGTACTTC
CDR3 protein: CASSPQGEGQYF

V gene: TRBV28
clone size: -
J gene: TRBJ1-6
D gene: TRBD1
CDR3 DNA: TGTGCCAGCAGTTTACAGGGGGATAATTCACCCCTCCACTTT
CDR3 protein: CASSLQGDNSPLHF

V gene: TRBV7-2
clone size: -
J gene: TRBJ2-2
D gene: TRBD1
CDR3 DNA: TGTGCCAGCAGCTCACAGGGGGGTCGAAACACCGGGGAGCTGTTTTTT
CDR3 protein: CASSSQGGRNTGELFF

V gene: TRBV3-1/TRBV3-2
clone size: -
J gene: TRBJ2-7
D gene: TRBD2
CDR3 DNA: TGTGCCAGCAGCCAAGGGACTAGCGGACCCTACGAGCAGTACTTC
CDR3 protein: CASSQGTSGPYEQYF

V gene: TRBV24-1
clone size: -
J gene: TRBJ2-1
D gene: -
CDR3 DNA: TGTGCCACCAGTGATTATGGCGGGCCAGGTGAGCAGTTCTTC
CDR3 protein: CATSDYGGPGEQFF

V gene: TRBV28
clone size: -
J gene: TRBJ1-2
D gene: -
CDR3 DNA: TGTGCCAGCAGCCATACTCTCGGGGAGCTCATTACTGCCTATGGCTACACCTTC
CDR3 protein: CASSHTLGELITAYGYTF

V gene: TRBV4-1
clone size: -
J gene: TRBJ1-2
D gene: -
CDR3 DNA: TGCGCCAGCAGCCAATCCGACTATGGCTACACCTTC
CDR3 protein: CASSQSDYGYTF

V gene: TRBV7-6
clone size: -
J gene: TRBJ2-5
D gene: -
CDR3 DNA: TGTGCCAGCAGCTTAGCGGGGGGGGGCTCTTATGAGACCCAGTACTTC
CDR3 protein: CASSLAGGGSYETQYF

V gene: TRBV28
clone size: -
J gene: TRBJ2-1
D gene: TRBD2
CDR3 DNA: TGTGCCACCCGACTAGCGGGAGGGTACAATGAGCAGTTCTTC
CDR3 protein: CATRLAGGYNEQFF

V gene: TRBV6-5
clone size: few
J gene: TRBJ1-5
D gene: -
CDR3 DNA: TGTGCCAGCAACTATGCGGGCTTGGAACAGCCCCAGCATTTT
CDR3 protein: CASNYAGLEQPQHF

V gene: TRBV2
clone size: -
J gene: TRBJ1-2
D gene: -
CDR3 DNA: TGTGCCAGCACCATTGAAGTTTGGGGCCTACAAAGCTATGGCTACACCTTC
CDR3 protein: CASTIEVWGLQSYGYTF

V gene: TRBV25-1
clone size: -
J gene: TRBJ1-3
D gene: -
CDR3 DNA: TGTGCCAGCAAAAATGCGGACAGTTCTTACGACTCTGGAAACACCATATATTTT
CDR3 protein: CASKNADSSYDSGNTIYF

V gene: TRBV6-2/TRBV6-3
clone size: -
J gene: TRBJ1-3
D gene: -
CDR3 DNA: TGTGCCAGCAGTTACTCGATGGGCGGAAACACCATATATTTT
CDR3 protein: CASSYSMGGNTIYF

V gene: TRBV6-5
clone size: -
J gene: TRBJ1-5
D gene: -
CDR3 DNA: TGTGCCAGCAGACTAACAGGGTATAGCAATCAGCCCCAGCATTTT
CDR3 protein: CASRLTGYSNQPQHF

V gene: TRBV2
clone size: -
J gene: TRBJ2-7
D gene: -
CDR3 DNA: TGTGCCAGCAGCGAGTATGAGCAGTACTTC
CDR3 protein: CASSEYEQYF

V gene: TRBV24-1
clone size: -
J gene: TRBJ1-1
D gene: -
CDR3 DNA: TGTGCCACCAGTGATAAGACATGGAACACTGAAGCTTTCTTT
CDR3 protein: CATSDKTWNTEAFF

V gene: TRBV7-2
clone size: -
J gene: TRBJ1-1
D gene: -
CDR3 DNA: TGTGCCAGCAGCACTCCGGGAGGAGGGCTCCGTGGCACTGAAGCTTTCTTT
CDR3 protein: CASSTPGGGLRGTEAFF

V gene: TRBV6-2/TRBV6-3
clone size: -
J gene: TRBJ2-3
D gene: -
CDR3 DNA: TGTGCCAGCAGACCTTGGGGCAGCACAGATACGCAGTATTTT
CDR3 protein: CASRPWGSTDTQYF

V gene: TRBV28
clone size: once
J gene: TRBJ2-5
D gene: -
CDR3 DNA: TGTGCCAGCAGACAGGGTTCCCAAGAGACCCAGTACTTC
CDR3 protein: CASRQGSQETQYF

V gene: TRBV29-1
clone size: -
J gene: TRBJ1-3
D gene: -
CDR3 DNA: TGCAGCGTTCCCCACAGCACAGCACCCTCTGGAAACACCATATATTTT
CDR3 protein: CSVPHSTAPSGNTIYF

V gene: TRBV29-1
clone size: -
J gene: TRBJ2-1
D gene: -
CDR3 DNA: TGCAGCGTTCTACTCAAGTACAATGAGCAGTTCTTC
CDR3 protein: CSVLLKYNEQFF

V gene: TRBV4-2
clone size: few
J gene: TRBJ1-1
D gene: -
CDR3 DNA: TGTGCCAGCAGCCTCCAACAGATAATGAACACTGAAGCTTTCTTT
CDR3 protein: CASSLQQIMNTEAFF

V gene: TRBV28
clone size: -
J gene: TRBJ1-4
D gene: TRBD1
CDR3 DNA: TGTGCCAGCAGTTTAGGGGGGCAGGGGGGTGAAAAACTGTTTTTT
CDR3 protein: CASSLGGQGGEKLFF

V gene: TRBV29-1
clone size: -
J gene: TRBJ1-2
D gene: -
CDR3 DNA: TGCAGCGTTGAATTGCAGGCTGACTATGGCTACACCTTC
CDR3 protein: CSVELQADYGYTF

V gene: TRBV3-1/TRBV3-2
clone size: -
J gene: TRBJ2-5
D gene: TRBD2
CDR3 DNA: TGTGCCAGCAGCCAAGTTCAAACTAGCGGGGGAGGCACCCAGTACTTC
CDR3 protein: CASSQVQTSGGGTQYF

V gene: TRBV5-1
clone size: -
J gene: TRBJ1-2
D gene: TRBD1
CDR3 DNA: TGCGCCAGCAGCGAAGTATCAGGGGGCCTCTATGGCTACACCTTC
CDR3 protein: CASSEVSGGLYGYTF

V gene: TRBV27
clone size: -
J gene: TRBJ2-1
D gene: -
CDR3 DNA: TGTGCCAGCAGAAAGGAGGCTTACAATGAGCAGTTCTTC
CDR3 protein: CASRKEAYNEQFF

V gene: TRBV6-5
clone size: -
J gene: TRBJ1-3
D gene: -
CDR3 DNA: TGTGCCAGCAAAGAATCAGGCTCTGGGACCATATATTTT
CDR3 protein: CASKESGSGTIYF

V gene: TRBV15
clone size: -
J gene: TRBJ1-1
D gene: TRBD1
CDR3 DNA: TGTGCCACCAGCATCCATCAGGGGGACACTGAAGCTTTCTTT
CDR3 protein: CATSIHQGDTEAFF

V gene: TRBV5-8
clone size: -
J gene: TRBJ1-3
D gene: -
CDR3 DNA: TGTGCCAGCAGCTTTCGCAGAGCGGGAAACACCATATATTTT
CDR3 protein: CASSFRRAGNTIYF